This TCR beta chain was recovered during a study of T cell responses to AZD1222 COVID-19 vaccine. Study as a whole: Second-dose groups at about 4 or about 12 weeks were pooled. Study findings and constraints: It was only a handful of AZD1222 recipients who were seropositive at baseline. Spike was spanned by vaccine-associated CD4 TCRs, with dominance at 160-218 and 743-854.

Turning to this clone: Its target is unknown.

CDR3 length: 13 amino acids. The V end lost 1 base, the J end lost 6 bases, and 8 bases lay between the germline ends. CDR1 SGHTA and CDR2 FQGTGA come from the germline V gene. Sequencing used immunoSEQ multiplex PCR; TCRdb keeps in-frame clones, though not all of them. The sample lists just under 95,000 clones; roughly 93% were seen once. This TCR was recovered from an adult in good health. Sequencing was performed on peripheral blood, taken on day 0 of AZD1222 vaccination. V is TRBV7-3 and J is TRBJ2-3; D is perhaps TRBD1 (5 bases). The CDR3 region has the DNA TGTGCCAGCAGCTTAATGGGGCAGGATACGCAGTATTTT. Encoded protein: CASSLMGQDTQYF.